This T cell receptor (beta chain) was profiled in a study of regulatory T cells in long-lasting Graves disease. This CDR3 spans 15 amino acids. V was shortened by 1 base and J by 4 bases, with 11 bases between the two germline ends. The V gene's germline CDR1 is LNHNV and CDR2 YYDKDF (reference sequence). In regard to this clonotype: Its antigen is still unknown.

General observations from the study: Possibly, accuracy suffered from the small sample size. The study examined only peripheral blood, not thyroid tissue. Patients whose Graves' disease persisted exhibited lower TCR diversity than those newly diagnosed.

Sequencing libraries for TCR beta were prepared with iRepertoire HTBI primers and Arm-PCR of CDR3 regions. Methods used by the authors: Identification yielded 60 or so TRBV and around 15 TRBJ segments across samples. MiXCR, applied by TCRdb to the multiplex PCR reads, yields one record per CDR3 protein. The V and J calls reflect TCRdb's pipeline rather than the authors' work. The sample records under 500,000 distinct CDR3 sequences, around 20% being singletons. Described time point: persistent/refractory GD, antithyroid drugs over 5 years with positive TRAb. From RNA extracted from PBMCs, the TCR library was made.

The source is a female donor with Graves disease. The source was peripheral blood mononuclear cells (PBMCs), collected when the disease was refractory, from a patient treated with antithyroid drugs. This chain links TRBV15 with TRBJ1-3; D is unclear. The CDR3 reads CATSRVSAVGNTIYF. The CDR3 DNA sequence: TGTGCCACCAGCAGAGTCTCGGCAGTAGGAAACACCATATATTTT.